The 11 T cell receptor beta chains below come from one sample, sequenced in a study of blood T cells in healthy people across ages (dated by TCRdb to the mid-2010s). The library was produced with 5' RACE. Instrument on record: Illumina HiSeq 2500. The second PCR ran for about 7 to 11 cycles and used a J-beta primer mix along with a sample-barcoded 5' primer. The public reads were reprocessed in TCRdb via fastp at Q25 and MiXCR, keeping in-frame beta chains. Each CDR3 protein appears once, grouped with its most common genes and DNA. The sample table lists about 800,000 distinct CDR3 sequences, around 25% of them with a count of one. Of the sample, under 4.5% is held by the ten largest clones. In addition, the sample was reused for a study of T cells of mothers and their children.

The material sequenced was blood. The receptors come from a boy younger than 18 in good health.

A word on this clonotype: The junction shows a germline mismatch at one end, possibly a read error. The chain joins TRBV20-1 to TRBJ2-5; 8 bases align to TRBD2. The germline gives CDR1 DFQATT, CDR2 SNEGSKA (reference sequence). This CDR3 has 14 amino acids. Written as DNA, the CDR3 is TGCAGTGCAAGAGCGGGGCGGGGGGACAAGACCCAGTACTTC. Translating gives CSARAGRGDKTQYF.

V gene TRBV20-1 combines with J gene TRBJ2-4; possible D gene TRBD2, 6 bases. V lost 6 bases and J lost 1, with 10 bases in between. The CDR3 contains 13 residues. Germline V gives CDR1 DFQATT, CDR2 SNEGSKA (reference sequence). The CDR3 DNA follows: TGCAGTGCACGGGGGACGGCCAAAAACATTCAGTACTTC. This translates into CSARGTAKNIQYF.

This chain uses TRBV7-6 with TRBJ1-4; D is undetermined. V was cut by 3 bases and J by 0 bases, with 14 bases left in between. CDR1 and CDR2 (germline): SGHVS, FNYEAQ. This CDR3 contains 17 residues. CDR3 sequence reads: CASSFGGLGSTNEKLFF. The DNA for the CDR3 is TGTGCCAGCAGCTTTGGTGGGCTGGGCTCAACTAATGAAAAACTGTTTTTT.

The V and J genes are TRBV9 and TRBJ2-7, with 11 bases fitting TRBD1. Trimming cost V 3 bases and J 3 bases; bases outside gene matches: 5. The CDR3 consists of 15 residues. The germline gives CDR1 SGDLS, CDR2 YYNGEE. The CDR3: CASSAGDRGYYEQYF. For the CDR3, the DNA is TGTGCCAGCAGCGCAGGGGACAGGGGGTACTACGAGCAGTACTTC.

The CDR3 sequence is CASSQVSRAETQYF. CDR3 DNA sequence: TGTGCCAGCAGCCAAGTCTCCAGAGCCGAGACCCAGTACTTC. The chain links TRBV14 to TRBJ2-5; D uncertain. The V end was cut by 1 base, the J end by 5 bases, with 11 bases between. Germline CDR1 and CDR2: SGHDN and FVKESK. The CDR3 contains 14 residues.

The CDR3 loop is CASSQGLSRVYEQYF. The CDR3 DNA sequence: TGTGCCAGCAGCCAAGGTCTTAGCCGGGTTTACGAGCAGTACTTC. The chain couples TRBV14 to TRBJ2-7; no firm D call. Germline CDR1 is SGHDN and CDR2 is FVKESK. Trimming pared 1 base from V and 4 bases from J, leaving 14 bases between. The CDR3 has 15 residues.

The CDR3 bases are TGTGCCAGCAGCTTAGATTCAGGGGAGGAGGGCTACACCTTC. Residues: CASSLDSGEEGYTF. This chain links TRBV7-2 with TRBJ1-2, with a tentative D call TRBD1 (6 bases). Germline loops: CDR1 SGHTA, CDR2 FQGNSA. V dropped 1 base and J dropped 8 bases, with 14 bases sitting between them. This CDR3 is 14 amino acids long.

V usage is TRBV28 and J usage is TRBJ2-5; 8 bases are a match to TRBD2. The end of the DNA aligns better with TRBJ2-7, so the J call may be wrong. The germline CDR1 and CDR2 sequences are MDHEN and SYDVKM. This CDR3 has 16 amino acids. The CDR3: CASSPRTSGQYYEQYF. The DNA of the CDR3 is TGTGCCAGCAGTCCTCGAACTAGCGGACAATACTACGAGCAGTACTTC.

V usage is TRBV29-1 and J usage is TRBJ2-2; 13 positions match TRBD2. CDR1 is SQVTM, CDR2 ANQGSEA, per germline. This CDR3 is 16 amino acids long. V shed 7 bases and J 6 bases; nucleotides not matched to a gene: 11. The DNA for the CDR3 is TGCAGCGCGCTGGGCACTAGCGGGAGGGCCCCCGGGGAGCTGTTTTTT. Translation: CSALGTSGRAPGELFF.

The V and J genes are TRBV9 and TRBJ2-3; 7 bases map to TRBD2. CDR3 size: 14 residues. V shed 0 bases and J 6 bases; nucleotides not matched to a gene: 4. In germline, CDR1 is SGDLS, CDR2 YYNGEE. The CDR3 sequence: CASSVAVSGDTQYF. The DNA of the CDR3 is TGTGCCAGCAGCGTAGCAGTTAGCGGGGATACGCAGTATTTT.

This clonotype was observed a few times. The chain uses TRBV30 and TRBJ2-3; no clear D. The V gene's germline CDR1 is GTSNPN and CDR2 SVGIG (reference sequence). V was shortened by 1 base and J by 1 base, with 12 bases between the two germline ends. The CDR3 length is 15 residues. Written as DNA, the CDR3 is TGTGCCTGGAGTGCCCCACATAGAGGCACAGATACGCAGTATTTT. Encoded protein: CAWSAPHRGTDTQYF.